Sequencing of this T cell receptor beta chain was carried out in a study of early stage breast cancer tumors. Study-wide background: Invasive lobular carcinomas made up about 35% of the 12 ER+/PR+/HER2- tumors. Findings of the study overall: Commonly generated sequences made up most enriched TCRB sequences shared between patients. Tumors had about 2.3-fold higher T cell density than normal breast.

The ends lost 2 bases at V and 6 bases at J; junction bases unmatched: 7. Germline CDR1 is SGHRS and CDR2 is YFSETQ. The CDR3 loop spans 15 amino acids. The table came from immunoSEQ multiplex PCR; TCRdb's copy has only in-frame clones and leaves some out. Among 25,000 to 30,000 clones, 80% were seen once, and the ten largest hold about 12%. On this clone: Antigen: not known.

The rearrangement joins TRBV5-1 to TRBJ2-7; 11 bases are a match to TRBD1. Material for sequencing was blood. This TCR came from a person in their sixties or seventies with breast cancer. The CDR3 DNA reads as TGCGCCAGCAGCTTCCTAGGACAGGGGGCGGCCGAGCAGTACTTC. Its protein is CASSFLGQGAAEQYF.